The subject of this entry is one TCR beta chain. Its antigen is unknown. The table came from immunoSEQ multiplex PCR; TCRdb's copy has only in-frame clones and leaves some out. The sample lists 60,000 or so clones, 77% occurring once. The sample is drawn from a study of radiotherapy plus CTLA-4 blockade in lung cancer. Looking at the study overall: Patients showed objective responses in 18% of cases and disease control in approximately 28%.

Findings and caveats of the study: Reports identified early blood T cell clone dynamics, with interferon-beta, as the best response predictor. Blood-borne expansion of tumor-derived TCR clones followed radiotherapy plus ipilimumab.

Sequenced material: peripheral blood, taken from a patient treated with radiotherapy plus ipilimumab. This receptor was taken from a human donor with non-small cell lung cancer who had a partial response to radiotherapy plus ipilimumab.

In nucleotides, the CDR3 is TGTGCCAGCAGCTTGGGACTAGCGGGGGCGTACAATGAGCAGTTCTTC. It codes for CASSLGLAGAYNEQFF. The V gene is TRBV7-2, the J gene TRBJ2-1, with TRBD2 matching 14 bases. There are 16 residues in the CDR3. Losses at the gene ends were 3 bases for V and 4 bases for J; bases not matched to a gene: 2. Germline V lookup: CDR1 SGHTA, CDR2 FQGNSA.